One and the same sample provided the 30 T cell receptor beta chains below, sequenced in a study of metastatic and nonmetastatic thyroid tumors (dated by TCRdb to 2020 to 2022). Libraries came from PCR. The run used an Illumina HiSeq 4000. TCRdb's own reprocessing of the public reads used fastp at Q25 and MiXCR and kept productive beta chains. The sample has 15,000 to 20,000 clones on record, approximately 14% of them singletons. The top ten clones comprise 15% to 20% of the sample. None of the patients had been given any treatment before thyroid surgery. Sample: blood. Every receptor here comes from a female donor with papillary thyroid cancer or a benign thyroid nodule (not recorded which). Some clones in this sample may be carry-over from other donors' samples.

There are many counts of this clone. The rearrangement joins TRBV4-1 to TRBJ1-6, with 7 nucleotides matching TRBD1. Germline CDR1 reads MGHRA; CDR2 reads YSYEKL. J lost 10 bases, V lost 4 bases, and 13 bases had no gene match. This CDR3 is built from 16 residues. CDR3 protein: CASSLTTGAGSSPLHF. The CDR3 DNA reads as TGCGCCAGCAGCCTGACCACAGGGGCTGGATCCTCACCCCTCCACTTT.

The chain has TRBV25-1 and TRBJ2-2; 9 bases agree with TRBD1. Germline V gene lookup returns CDR1 MGHDK and CDR2 SYGVNS. The CDR3 sequence is 15 residues long. V trimming: 2 bases; J trimming: 3 bases; junction bases outside the gene matches: 1. As DNA, the CDR3 is TGTGCCAGCAGTGAAGGGGACAGGGACACCGGGGAGCTGTTTTTT. It is translated as CASSEGDRDTGELFF.

In its sample, this clone ranks as medium-sized (0.01 to 0.1%). The chain has TRBV6-2 or TRBV6-3 and TRBJ2-5; 9 bases line up with TRBD2. From germline, CDR1 is MNHEY and CDR2 SVGEGT. This CDR3 contains 15 residues. J was trimmed by 5 bases and V by 2 bases; bases with no gene match: 6. CDR3 in DNA: TGTGCCAGCAGTTACGCGGGACTAGCTCTGGAGACCCAGTACTTC. Translated, it gives CASSYAGLALETQYF.

This clone was seen at least ten times. This chain joins TRBV5-1 and TRBJ2-3; D gene ambiguous. The CDR3 is 14 residues long. Trimming pared 0 bases from V and 2 bases from J, leaving 7 bases between. Germline CDR1 reads SGHRS; CDR2 reads YFSETQ. The CDR3 protein is CASSLGALTDTQYF. The DNA of the CDR3 is TGCGCCAGCAGCTTGGGAGCCCTCACAGATACGCAGTATTTT.

This clone is judged medium-sized (0.01 to 0.1%). The V call is TRBV6-2 or TRBV6-3, the J call TRBJ2-1, with 9 bases that match TRBD2. Germline V gives CDR1 MNHEY, CDR2 SVGEGT. This CDR3 spans 16 amino acids. The V segment lost 5 bases and the J segment 8 bases; nucleotides outside the gene matches: 13. The CDR3 region is CASSTPGGGRVDEQFF. The CDR3 DNA reads as TGTGCCAGCAGTACGCCTGGGGGCGGGAGGGTCGATGAGCAGTTCTTC.

The CDR3 loop is CASSPAGGPSDEQFF. The CDR3 DNA is TGTGCCAGCAGCCCAGCGGGGGGGCCTTCTGATGAGCAGTTCTTC. The chain uses TRBV7-2 and TRBJ2-1, with 10 bases lining up with TRBD2. The CDR3 runs to 15 residues. Per germline, CDR1 SGHTA and CDR2 FQGNSA. V dropped 5 bases and J dropped 8; count of bases not matched to a gene: 9.

This clone was detected ten times or more. The rearrangement links TRBV10-3 to TRBJ2-7, with 7 bases that match TRBD1. The CDR3 is 15 amino acids. The germline V gene encodes CDR1 ENHRY and CDR2 SYGVKD. V was pared by 3 bases and J by 1 base, with 6 bases of the junction left unmatched. The CDR3 nucleotides are TGTGCCATCAGTGATAGGGACAGAATTTCCTACGAGCAGTACTTC. This gives the protein CAISDRDRISYEQYF.

At least ten counts were recorded for this clone. A much larger clone differs from this one at a single base, so this may be a read error. The chain links TRBV12-3 or TRBV12-4 to TRBJ2-5; no clear D. CDR3 length: 11 residues. This CDR3 reads CASSSQETQCF. The CDR3 nucleotides are TGTGCCAGCAGTTCTCAAGAGACCCAGTGCTTC.

This clone was recorded at least ten times. The chain employs TRBV18 and TRBJ1-2; 7 nucleotides line up with TRBD1. V gave up 3 bases and J gave up 8 bases; unmatched junction bases: 6. Germline values: CDR1 KGHSH, CDR2 LQKENI. The CDR3 runs to 13 residues. CDR3 sequence reads: CASSPVQGMGYTF. The CDR3 region has the DNA TGTGCCAGCTCACCTGTACAGGGGATGGGCTACACCTTC.

This clone was seen repeatedly, ten times or more. The gene calls are TRBV3-1 and TRBJ1-2; D uncertain. This CDR3 comprises 14 residues. Trimming stripped 1 base from V and 4 bases from J, with 10 bases between. Germline V CDR1 and CDR2: LGHDT, YNNKEL (reference sequence). CDR3 DNA: TGTGCCAGCAGCCAAGCTTTCCAGGTCTATGGCTACACCTTC. It is translated as CASSQAFQVYGYTF.

This clone has a handful of counts. An end of the junction differs from the germline gene, which may be a read error. The V call is TRBV12-3 or TRBV12-4, the J call TRBJ2-7, with 8 bases identical to TRBD1. This CDR3 has 16 amino acids. Here the CDR3 DNA reads TGTGCCAGCAGTGATGGGTCCCGGACAGGGTCCTACGAGCATTACTTC. Encoded protein: CASSDGSRTGSYEHYF.

There are a few counts of this clone. The CDR3 DNA follows: TGTGCCAGTAATTCGGGTTTCAATTCACCCCTCCACTTT. Amino acids: CASNSGFNSPLHF. The chain links TRBV19 to TRBJ1-6; D gene uncertain. CDR1 LNHDA and CDR2 SQIVND come from the germline V gene (reference sequence). The CDR3 extends over 13 amino acids. Trimming removed 7 bases at V and 7 bases at J, with 11 bases between.

The sample holds many counts of this clone. A clone one base away is much larger, so this may be a read error. Other DNA sequences in this specimen translate into the identical CDR3. V is TRBV6-5 and J is TRBJ1-6; D is possibly TRBD1 (6 bases). From germline, CDR1 is MNHEY and CDR2 SVGAGI. V was shortened by 3 bases and J by 6 bases, with 9 bases between the two germline ends. The CDR3 is made up of 14 amino acids. The CDR3 protein is CASSYARGNSPLHF. In DNA, the CDR3 is TGTGCCAGCAGTTATGCCAGGGGTAATTCACCCCTCCACTTT.

This clone was found a few times. Because the CDR3's place on the DNA is in doubt, the DNA is left out and the CDR3 is given as listed by TCRdb. The V gene is TRBV12-3 or TRBV12-4, the J gene TRBJ1-2; the listed D gene, TRBD1, was not tested against the DNA. The CDR3 is 15 amino acids long, termini counted. CDR3 in amino acids: CASSFGQGAGYGYTF.

This clone showed up many times. The rearrangement uses TRBV4-2 and TRBJ2-1; TRBD2 agrees at 12 bases. The V gene's germline CDR1 is LGHNA and CDR2 YNFKEQ. The CDR3 length is 19 residues. J was trimmed by 0 bases and V by 4 bases; bases with no gene match: 10. The CDR3 sequence: CASSLIALAGGSSYNEQFF. The CDR3 DNA is TGTGCCAGCAGCCTCATCGCACTAGCGGGGGGTAGCTCCTACAATGAGCAGTTCTTC.

By its share, this clone is medium-sized. The gene calls are TRBV5-1 and TRBJ2-1; 8 nucleotides agree with TRBD1. Trimming at V came to 4 bases and at J to 0 bases, leaving 3 bases not matched to a gene. The CDR3 consists of 15 residues. Germline V gene lookup returns CDR1 SGHRS and CDR2 YFSETQ. This chain's CDR3 is CASSAGQVSYNEQFF. CDR3 nucleotides: TGCGCCAGCAGCGCGGGACAGGTCTCCTACAATGAGCAGTTCTTC. The full variable domain, its missing parts supplied by reference TRBV5-1 and TRBJ2-1, is KAGVTQTPRYLIKTRGQQVTLSCSPISGHRSVSWYQQTPGQGLQFLFEYFSETQRNKGNFPGRFSGRQFSNSRSEMNVSTLELGDSALYLCASSAGQVSYNEQFFGPGTRLTVL.

In its sample, this clone was seen many times. This sequence joins TRBV19 and TRBJ1-5; TRBD1 might be the D (6 bases). The CDR3 runs to 14 residues. Germline CDR1 reads LNHDA; CDR2 reads SQIVND (reference sequence). V gave up 4 bases and J gave up 3 bases, with 10 bases separating them. CDR3 amino acids: CASSTQGNNQPQHF. The CDR3, as DNA: TGTGCCAGTAGTACCCAGGGGAACAATCAGCCCCAGCATTTT.

In its sample, this clone was seen many times. The chain links TRBV28 to TRBJ2-4; D is possibly TRBD1 or TRBD2 (5 bases each). The CDR3 runs to 17 residues. Trimming took 2 bases from V and 6 from J, leaving 20 bases between them. In germline, CDR1 is MDHEN, CDR2 SYDVKM. The CDR3 sequence: CASSLEGAGRVLNIQYF. CDR3 bases: TGTGCCAGCAGTTTAGAAGGGGCGGGCCGGGTCCTAAACATTCAGTACTTC.

The V call is TRBV2, the J call TRBJ2-1, with TRBD2 identical over 10 bases. This CDR3 spans 15 amino acids. Germline lookup yields CDR1 SNHLY and CDR2 FYNNEI. Germline trimming cut 6 bases from V and 7 bases from J; bases unmatched to any gene: 9. The CDR3 DNA reads as TGTGCCAGCAGCTCCGGGACTAGCGATTTAAATGAGCAGTTCTTC. It encodes CASSSGTSDLNEQFF.

With regard to this clone: A clone one base away is much larger, so this may be a read error. Distinct nucleotide sequences in the sample also encode this CDR3. The CDR3 sequence is CASSRDRKISNTEAFF. The CDR3 coding sequence is TGTGCCAGCTCACGGGACAGAAAGATATCGAACACTGAAGCTTTCTTT. The chain employs TRBV18 and TRBJ1-1; TRBD1 matches 7 bases. V shed 4 bases and J 1 base; nucleotides not matched to a gene: 9. The CDR3 is 16 residues long. Germline V gene sequence: CDR1 KGHSH, CDR2 LQKENI. The full variable domain, its missing parts supplied by reference TRBV18 and TRBJ1-1, is NAGVMQNPRHLVRRRGQEARLRCSPMKGHSHVYWYRQLPEEGLKFMVYLQKENIIDESGMPKERFSAEFPKEGPSILRIQQVVRGDSAAYFCASSRDRKISNTEAFFGQGTRLTVV.

This clone is medium-sized within its sample. V usage is TRBV7-2 and J usage is TRBJ2-7, with a tentative D call TRBD1 (6 bases). The ends were cut back, 5 bases at V and 4 bases at J, with 9 bases in the middle. This CDR3 spans 12 amino acids. CDR1 is SGHTA and CDR2 is FQGNSA in the germline V gene. The CDR3 loop is CASSIQGYEQYF. Written as DNA, the CDR3 is TGTGCCAGCAGCATACAGGGTTACGAGCAGTACTTC. The full variable domain, rest sourced from reference TRBV7-2 and TRBJ2-7, is GAGVSQSPSNKVTEKGKDVELRCDPISGHTALYWYRQSLGQGLEFLIYFQGNSAPDKSGLPSDRFSAERTGGSVSTLTIQRTQQEDSAVYLCASSIQGYEQYFGPGTRLTVT.

This chain uses TRBV7-3 with TRBJ2-1; 7 nucleotides line up with TRBD2. Germline V gene data show CDR1 as SGHTA and CDR2 as FQGTGA. This CDR3 is built from 15 residues. V lost 1 base to trimming and J lost 0 bases; unmatched junction nucleotides: 0. CDR3 amino acids: CASSLSGSSYNEQFF. DNA of the CDR3: TGTGCCAGCAGCTTAAGCGGGAGCTCCTACAATGAGCAGTTCTTC. The full variable domain, with the rest looked up from reference TRBV7-3 and TRBJ2-1, is GAGVSQTPSNKVTEKGKYVELRCDPISGHTALYWYRQSLGQGPEFLIYFQGTGAADDSGLPNDRFFAVRPEGSVSTLKIQRTERGDSAVYLCASSLSGSSYNEQFFGPGTRLTVL.

In its sample, this clone was seen many times. The chain has TRBV7-9 and TRBJ2-7; D possibly corresponds to TRBD2 (5 bases). Germline values: CDR1 SEHNR, CDR2 FQNEAQ (reference sequence). The CDR3 has 12 amino acids. Deletions cut 5 bases from V and 4 bases from J, with 9 bases between. Written as DNA, the CDR3 is TGTGCCAGCAGCCGAGGAGGTTACGAGCAGTACTTC. It yields the protein CASSRGGYEQYF.

This clone has at least ten counts. The V and J genes are TRBV30 and TRBJ1-5; D ambiguous. The CDR3 is 14 amino acids. Per the germline V gene, CDR1 is GTSNPN and CDR2 is SVGIG (reference sequence). Trimming removed 3 bases from V and 0 bases from J, with 9 bases in between. CDR3 DNA: TGTGCCTGGAGCCCCCTGAATAGCAATCAGCCCCAGCATTTT. It encodes CAWSPLNSNQPQHF.

This clone was detected ten times or more. V usage is TRBV4-2 and J usage is TRBJ2-1; the match to TRBD2 covers 13 bases. The trim removed 1 base at V and 7 bases at J, leaving 1 base unmatched. The CDR3 is made up of 15 amino acids. Per the germline V gene, CDR1 is LGHNA and CDR2 is YNFKEQ. CDR3 nucleotide sequence: TGTGCCAGCAGCCAAGGGACTAGCGGGAGTAATGAGCAGTTCTTC. This encodes CASSQGTSGSNEQFF.

The table lists this clone with a few counts. The CDR3 end shows no conserved phenylalanine or tryptophan, and so a read error is likely. Other DNA sequences within the sample encode an identical CDR3. This chain connects TRBV2 to TRBJ1-6, with D unclear. Trimming pared 6 bases from V and 10 bases from J, leaving 19 bases between. The CDR3 consists of 15 residues. Germline assignment: CDR1 SNHLY and CDR2 FYNNEI. CDR3 nucleotides: TGTGCCAGCAGCCCCGGAGGCTCCTATAGCTCACCCCTCCACTCT. It encodes CASSPGGSYSSPLHS.

This clone has a count of ten or more. The genes are TRBV6-1 and TRBJ2-4, with TRBD2 identical over 14 bases. V shed 5 bases and J 1 base; nucleotides not matched to a gene: 7. The CDR3 has 18 amino acids. Germline loops: CDR1 MNHNS, CDR2 SASEGT. CDR3 amino acids: CASSFGLAGGVAKNIQYF. The CDR3 DNA follows: TGTGCCAGCAGTTTCGGACTAGCGGGGGGTGTGGCCAAAAACATTCAGTACTTC.

The chain joins TRBV9 to TRBJ2-5; D is perhaps TRBD2 (6 bases). Germline lookup yields CDR1 SGDLS and CDR2 YYNGEE. The CDR3 has 14 amino acids. V shed 4 bases and J shed 0 bases, with 10 bases lying between them. The CDR3 DNA is TGTGCCAGCAGCCTCGGGGGTAACCAAGAGACCCAGTACTTC. It specifies CASSLGGNQETQYF. Filled out from reference TRBV9 and TRBJ2-5, the complete variable domain reads DSGVTQTPKHLITATGQRVTLRCSPRSGDLSVYWYQQSLDQGLQFLIQYYNGEERAKGNILERFSAQQFPDLHSELNLSSLELGDSALYFCASSLGGNQETQYFGPGTRLLVL.

For this clone: The sample contains more than one DNA sequence encoding this CDR3. Here the CDR3 reads CSAGTSGSNEQFF. In DNA form, the CDR3 reads TGCAGTGCCGGTACTAGCGGGAGTAATGAGCAGTTCTTC. This chain uses TRBV20-1 with TRBJ2-1; 11 bases line up with TRBD2. Trimming cost V 6 bases and J 7 bases; bases outside gene matches: 5. CDR1 and CDR2 (germline): DFQATT, SNEGSKA (reference sequence). This CDR3 has 13 residues.

This clone was detected ten times or more. The genes are TRBV30 and TRBJ1-2, with D perhaps matching TRBD1 (5 bases). Germline lookup yields CDR1 GTSNPN and CDR2 SVGIG (reference sequence). Trimming cost V 2 bases and J 4 bases, with 14 bases left between them. This CDR3 is built from 14 residues. The CDR3 nucleotides read TGTGCCTGGAGTCGTCCTCAGGGAGTCTATGGCTACACCTTC. Translated: CAWSRPQGVYGYTF.